Sequencing of this T cell receptor beta chain was carried out in a study of human thymus T cells. Study observations and caveats: Unrelated individuals had highly overlapping thymic repertoires, as reported in related research. Use of V and J genes seemed skewed within the thymic and blood repertoires.

Resections were taken during corrective heart surgery, and the thymus tissue came from these. Profiling relied on immunoSEQ multiplex PCR, and the TCRdb table lists in-frame clones only, not all of them. In the table there are roughly 77,000 clones, approximately 95% of which are singletons. A word on this clone: Its matching antigen is unknown.

The ends were cut back, 9 bases at V and 3 bases at J, with 12 bases in the middle. Germline lookup yields CDR1 SGHNT and CDR2 YYREEE (reference sequence). The length of the CDR3 is 13 residues. The specimen was thymus tissue. The receptor's source is a girl under three years old with a congenital heart defect but otherwise immunologically healthy. The chain combines TRBV5-4 with TRBJ2-2, with D perhaps TRBD1 (5 bases). CDR3 sequence reads: CATSDRYTGELFF. In DNA, the CDR3 is TGTGCCACCAGTGACAGATACACCGGGGAGCTGTTTTTT.